These 14 T cell receptor beta chains originate from one sample sequenced in a study of identical twins. TCRdb re-derived calls from the 5' RACE reads in MiXCR, one entry per CDR3 protein. The repertoire holds about 480,000 distinct CDR3 sequences, with approximately 15% as singletons. These data also featured in a second study, about yellow fever vaccine responses in identical twins.

The sequenced material came from CD4+ T cells sorted from blood. The receptors shown here come from a woman under 30 in good health.

The V and J genes are TRBV7-8 and TRBJ2-3; perhaps TRBD2 as D (6 bases). The V end was cut by 5 bases, the J end by 2 bases, with 14 bases between. This CDR3 is 15 amino acids long. Looked up from germline, CDR1 is SGHVS and CDR2 is FQNEAQ. In DNA form, the CDR3 reads TGTGCCAGCAGCCCCGGGGGTCTCTTCACAGATACGCAGTATTTT. Translating it yields CASSPGGLFTDTQYF. The full variable domain, with the rest looked up from reference TRBV7-8 and TRBJ2-3, is GAGVSQSPRYKVAKRGQDVALRCDPISGHVSLFWYQQALGQGPEFLTYFQNEAQLDKSGLPSDRFFAERPEGSVSTLKIQRTQQEDSAVYLCASSPGGLFTDTQYFGPGTRLTVL.

This clonotype was detected a few times. The chain combines TRBV12-3 or TRBV12-4 with TRBJ2-5; 11 bases match TRBD2. The CDR3 consists of 14 residues. Trimming removed 6 bases from V and 3 bases from J; junction bases left unmatched: 3. The CDR3 sequence is CASRRGLAEETQYF. The CDR3 DNA is TGTGCCAGCAGACGGGGACTAGCGGAAGAGACCCAGTACTTC.

The J gene is TRBJ1-6, the V gene TRBV20-1; D is unclear. From germline, CDR1 is DFQATT and CDR2 SNEGSKA (reference sequence). Trimming removed 6 bases from V and 1 base from J, with 7 bases in between. The CDR3 is 13 residues long. CDR3 in DNA: TGCAGTGCCAACCCTTCCTATAATTCACCCCTCCACTTT. Its protein product is CSANPSYNSPLHF.

The chain carries TRBV11-2 and TRBJ2-7, with 7 positions matching TRBD2. V was clipped by 1 base and J by 2 bases; unmatched bases: 8. CDR1 and CDR2 (germline): SGHAT, FQNNGV. This CDR3 spans 16 amino acids. CDR3 residues: CASSLVGVRGAYEQYF. In nucleotides, the CDR3 is TGTGCCAGCAGCTTAGTAGGGGTTCGGGGGGCCTACGAGCAGTACTTC.

This clonotype occurred many times. This chain joins TRBV12-3 or TRBV12-4 and TRBJ2-7, with 12 bases lining up with TRBD1. Germline trimming cut 5 bases from V and 6 bases from J; bases unmatched to any gene: 11. The CDR3 is 16 residues long. The CDR3 nucleotides read TGTGCCAGCAGTCCCAGAGGGGGGACAGGGGGCATCGAGCAGTACTTC. This gives the protein CASSPRGGTGGIEQYF.

The chain is built from TRBV9 and TRBJ2-2; tentative D call: TRBD1 (5 bases). V lost 5 bases and J lost 4, with 12 bases in between. Per germline, CDR1 SGDLS and CDR2 YYNGEE. The CDR3 totals 14 residues. The CDR3 loop reads CASRTDRFTGELFF. The CDR3 region has the DNA TGTGCCAGCAGAACAGACAGATTCACCGGGGAGCTGTTTTTT.

The V and J genes are TRBV7-9 and TRBJ1-6, with 10 positions matching TRBD1. CDR1 SEHNR and CDR2 FQNEAQ come from the germline V gene (reference sequence). This CDR3 contains 16 residues. With V trimmed by 5 bases and J by 10 bases, 11 bases remained unmatched. CDR3 sequence (DNA): TGTGCCAGCAGCCCCCGGGACAGGGGTTACGGGTCACCCCTCCACTTT. Encoded protein: CASSPRDRGYGSPLHF.

As for this clonotype: A much larger clone sits a single nucleotide away, making a read error possible. This chain joins TRBV5-8 and TRBJ1-1; perhaps TRBD1 as D (5 bases). The CDR3 loop spans 14 amino acids. Germline lookup yields CDR1 SGHTS and CDR2 YDEGEE. CDR3 region: CGSSLGGGRTEAFF. The CDR3 nucleotides are TGTGGCAGCAGCTTGGGTGGGGGGAGGACTGAAGCTTTCTTT.

This clonotype has only a few counts. The chain employs TRBV24-1 and TRBJ2-1; TRBD2 matches 7 bases. Germline loops: CDR1 KGHDR, CDR2 SFDVKD. V shed 9 bases, J shed 2 bases, and the junction held 6 bases outside the gene matches. This CDR3 has 14 residues. CDR3 bases: TGTGCCACCCGACCGGGAGGCGCCTACAATGAGCAGTTCTTC. Protein: CATRPGGAYNEQFF.

This chain connects TRBV3-1 to TRBJ2-6; D possibly corresponds to TRBD2 (6 bases). Trimming removed 4 bases at V and 0 bases at J, with 13 bases between. This CDR3 comprises 17 residues. CDR1 is LGHDT and CDR2 is YNNKEL in the germline V gene (reference sequence). The CDR3 DNA reads TGTGCCAGCAGCCGTCGGACTACCTACTCTGGGGCCAACGTCCTGACTTTC. As protein: CASSRRTTYSGANVLTF.

The V call is TRBV18, the J call TRBJ2-7; 8 positions match TRBD1. CDR3 length: 14 amino acids. The V and J ends lost 2 bases and 3 bases, in that order; junction bases with no gene match: 3. Germline CDR1 reads KGHSH; CDR2 reads LQKENI. The CDR3 bases are TGTGCCAGCTCACCAACGGACAGGGTCTACGAGCAGTACTTC. This codes for CASSPTDRVYEQYF.

This clonotype was seen at least ten times. The J gene is TRBJ1-2, the V gene TRBV12-3 or TRBV12-4; D is uncertain. The CDR3 covers 12 residues. The V end was cut by 7 bases, the J end by 2 bases, with 8 bases between. CDR3 bases: TGTGCCAGCAAAACTCGGAACTATGGCTACACCTTC. Translation gives CASKTRNYGYTF.

The chain has TRBV11-2 and TRBJ1-1, with D perhaps TRBD1 (5 bases). The CDR3 contains 14 residues. Trimming left V 5 bases short and J 4 bases short, with 14 bases between. From germline, CDR1 is SGHAT and CDR2 FQNNGV. CDR3 nucleotides: TGTGCCAGCAGCCACCTGGGGGAGGGCACTGAAGCTTTCTTT. Translating it yields CASSHLGEGTEAFF.

The genes are TRBV10-3 and TRBJ1-1, with 9 bases that match TRBD1. Looked up from germline, CDR1 is ENHRY and CDR2 is SYGVKD. The V and J ends lost 5 bases and 1 base, in that order; junction bases with no gene match: 2. CDR3 length equals 14 residues. CDR3 sequence (DNA): TGTGCCATCAGTAGGACAGGGGAGAACACTGAAGCTTTCTTT. Protein product: CAISRTGENTEAFF.